These 10 T cell receptor beta chains share one sample of origin, sequenced in a study of human T cells and chemical hapten exposure (dated by TCRdb to the early 2020s). Libraries were prepared through RACE. The sample was run on a NextSeq 500. TCRdb reworked the public reads: Q25 trimming with fastp, MiXCR clone assembly, productive beta chains retained. Under each unique CDR3 protein, matching rows form one entry showing the most common genes and DNA. Within this sample are about 84,000 distinct CDR3 sequences, with 8.5% to 12% of them counted one time only. The ten largest make up approximately 4.7% of the sample. This sample's time point label indicates: patch test 2, 6 weeks after DPC sensitization. In light of the paper, this sample's treatment or condition label describes: therapeutic diphenylcyclopropenone sensitization with weekly scalp DPC. This sample comprised whole blood, obtained in connection with sensitization to the hapten diphenylcyclopropenone (DPC). These receptors originate from a woman aged 45-65 years with alopecia areata. Some clones in this sample may be carry-over from other donors' samples.

This clonotype was recorded many times. The rearrangement uses TRBV20-1 and TRBJ1-2; D gene uncertain. The CDR3 loop spans 14 amino acids. The germline CDR1 and CDR2 sequences are DFQATT and SNEGSKA (reference sequence). Trimming left V 3 bases short and J 2 bases short, with 13 bases between. This CDR3 reads CSASLFGKNYGYTF. The DNA for the CDR3 is TGCAGTGCTAGTCTATTCGGAAAAAACTATGGCTACACCTTC.

This clonotype was recorded a few times. The genes are TRBV29-1 and TRBJ2-5; TRBD2 agrees at 9 bases. V lost 2 bases and J lost 2; bases outside the gene matches: 9. CDR1 and CDR2 (germline): SQVTM, ANQGSEA. This CDR3 region has 16 residues. This CDR3 is CSVERSASGIQETQYF. In DNA, the CDR3 is TGCAGCGTTGAACGTTCGGCTAGCGGGATTCAAGAGACCCAGTACTTC. The variable domain in full, with the rest retrieved from reference TRBV29-1 and TRBJ2-5, is SAVISQKPSRDICQRGTSLTIQCQVDSQVTMMFWYRQQPGQSLTLIATANQGSEATYESGFVIDKFPISRPNLTFSTLTVSNMSPEDSSIYLCSVERSASGIQETQYFGPGTRLLVL.

V usage is TRBV7-2 and J usage is TRBJ1-2; 12 positions agree with TRBD1. CDR1 is SGHTA, CDR2 FQGNSA, per germline. J gave up 2 bases and V 4 bases, and 5 bases lay outside the gene matches. CDR3 length: 16 amino acids. CDR3 amino acids: CASSWGTGGANYGYTF. CDR3 sequence (DNA): TGTGCCAGCAGCTGGGGGACAGGGGGCGCGAACTATGGCTACACCTTC.

This clonotype was seen ten or more times. The rearrangement uses TRBV7-2 and TRBJ2-3, with 9 bases identical to TRBD2. The germline V gene has CDR1 SGHTA and CDR2 FQGNSA. The CDR3 consists of 15 residues. J gave up 4 bases and V 5 bases, and 7 bases lay outside the gene matches. The CDR3 sequence is CASSNSGSGPDTQYF. The CDR3 nucleotides read TGTGCCAGCAGCAATAGCGGGAGCGGGCCAGATACGCAGTATTTT. The entire variable domain, with the rest obtained from reference TRBV7-2 and TRBJ2-3, is as follows: GAGVSQSPSNKVTEKGKDVELRCDPISGHTALYWYRQSLGQGLEFLIYFQGNSAPDKSGLPSDRFSAERTGGSVSTLTIQRTQQEDSAVYLCASSNSGSGPDTQYFGPGTRLTVL.

The V and J genes are TRBV4-2 and TRBJ2-7; a possible D gene is TRBD2 (5 bases). The CDR3 has 16 residues. Germline V gives CDR1 LGHNA, CDR2 YNFKEQ. V gave up 0 bases and J gave up 1 base, with 13 bases separating them. Written as DNA, the CDR3 is TGTGCCAGCAGCCAAGAACCCCCACCGGGGTCCTACGAGCAGTACTTC. This sequence encodes CASSQEPPPGSYEQYF.

This clonotype turned up a few times. CDR3 sequence (DNA): TGTGCCAGCAGTTTTGGTGGGAGCCTTATGGGGAAGCAGTTCTTC. This sequence encodes CASSFGGSLMGKQFF. This rearrangement joins TRBV28 to TRBJ2-1; TRBD2 might be the D (5 bases). Per germline, CDR1 MDHEN and CDR2 SYDVKM. The CDR3 consists of 15 residues. Trimming stripped 3 bases from V and 11 bases from J, with 20 bases between.

The sample holds many counts of this clonotype. The rearrangement joins TRBV7-2 to TRBJ2-3, with 10 bases matching TRBD1. V dropped 5 bases and J dropped 3; count of bases not matched to a gene: 5. The CDR3 is 15 amino acids. Germline-derived CDR1 and CDR2 are SGHTA and FQGNSA. In DNA form, the CDR3 reads TGTGCCAGCAGCCCCGACAGGGGGCTAACAGATACGCAGTATTTT. This sequence encodes CASSPDRGLTDTQYF.

CDR3 nucleotides: TGTGCCAGCAGATATACTAGCGGGACAGATACGCAGTATTTT. This sequence encodes CASRYTSGTDTQYF. The rearrangement links TRBV28 to TRBJ2-3; 9 nucleotides agree with TRBD2. Unmatched junction bases numbered 4, after V lost 6 bases and J lost 3 bases. The CDR3 covers 14 residues. Germline CDR1 and CDR2: MDHEN and SYDVKM.

This sequence joins TRBV10-1 and TRBJ1-6; D is possibly TRBD1 (5 bases). Germline CDR1 WNHNN, CDR2 SYGVQD (reference sequence). V lost 2 bases to trimming and J lost 7 bases, with 9 bases between them. The CDR3 spans 14 residues. CDR3 nucleotide sequence: TGCGCCAGCAGTGAGGACAGAAGAAATTCACCCCTCCACTTT. It codes for CASSEDRRNSPLHF.

This clonotype was found many times. The CDR3 nucleotides read TGTGCCATCAGTGATTTTCGTCTCATTAGCAGAGAGCGCCGCCCGCAGCATGAAGCTTTCTTT. Translation gives CAISDFRLISRERRPQHEAFF. The gene calls are TRBV10-3 and TRBJ1-1; D remains unclear. Germline values: CDR1 ENHRY, CDR2 SYGVKD. The CDR3 is 21 residues long. V lost 3 bases, J lost 7 bases, and 36 bases lay in between.